The 17 T cell receptor beta chains below all came from one sample that was sequenced in a study of control samples from healthy donors and cancer patients. Profiled with immunoSEQ multiplex PCR; TCRdb holds only in-frame clones, not every one. Of approximately 60,000 clones in the sample, less than 95% are singletons; the top ten hold 1% to 1.5%. The material sequenced was PBMCs. These receptors were obtained from a woman aged 45 to 65 with colorectal cancer.

V usage is TRBV6-6 and J usage is TRBJ2-1, with 11 bases matching TRBD2. This CDR3 is 14 amino acids long. V gave up 6 bases and J gave up 5 bases; unmatched junction bases: 3. Germline V lookup: CDR1 MNHNY, CDR2 SVGAGI (reference sequence). Here the CDR3 reads CASRTSGVNNEQFF. CDR3 nucleotides: TGTGCCAGCAGGACTAGCGGGGTGAACAATGAGCAGTTCTTC.

The rearrangement uses TRBV5-1 and TRBJ2-3; TRBD1 or TRBD2 may be the D gene (6 bases each). This CDR3 is built from 15 residues. Germline V gene lookup returns CDR1 SGHRS and CDR2 YFSETQ. The V end was cut by 3 bases, the J end by 2 bases, with 13 bases between. This CDR3 reads CASSSPGANTDTQYF. CDR3 DNA sequence: TGCGCCAGCAGCTCCCCGGGGGCCAACACAGATACGCAGTATTTT.

This clone was counted only a few times. The chain couples TRBV7-3 to TRBJ2-7; 13 positions match TRBD2. The length of the CDR3 is 13 residues. V shed 5 bases and J 6 bases; nucleotides not matched to a gene: 1. From germline, CDR1 is SGHTA and CDR2 FQGTGA. DNA of the CDR3: TGTGCCAGCAGCCGGACTAGCGGGAGCGAGCAGTACTTC. Its protein is CASSRTSGSEQYF.

V gene TRBV28 combines with J gene TRBJ2-4, with D perhaps matching TRBD1 or TRBD2 (6 bases each). Germline loops: CDR1 MDHEN, CDR2 SYDVKM. Trimming shortened V by 2 bases and J by 6 bases, and 11 bases separated the two germline ends. This CDR3 has 14 amino acids. This CDR3 reads CASSLPQGGNIQYF. The CDR3 DNA sequence: TGTGCCAGCAGTTTACCACAGGGAGGAAACATTCAGTACTTC.

The CDR3 coding sequence is TGTGCCAGCAGCAGCCGGCAGACCCAGTACTTC. Translation: CASSSRQTQYF. The chain carries TRBV14 and TRBJ2-5; D call uncertain. The CDR3 is 11 residues long. CDR1 and CDR2 from the germline V gene are SGHDN and FVKESK. Trimming shortened V by 5 bases and J by 6 bases, and 7 bases separated the two germline ends.

This chain connects TRBV3-1 (or the pseudogene TRBV3-2) to TRBJ2-1; TRBD1 aligns across 11 bases. This CDR3 is built from 14 residues. The V segment lost 5 bases and the J segment 6 bases; nucleotides outside the gene matches: 3. The V gene's germline CDR1 is LGHDT and CDR2 YNNKEL (reference sequence). The CDR3 DNA reads as TGTGCCAGCAGCGGGGGACAGGGGGGCAATGAGCAGTTCTTC. Residues: CASSGGQGGNEQFF.

The chain is built from TRBV3-1 (or the pseudogene TRBV3-2) and TRBJ1-1, with a tentative D call TRBD1 (5 bases). Germline lookup yields CDR1 LGHDT and CDR2 YNNKEL (reference sequence). With 0 bases removed from V and 5 bases from J, the gap between germline ends came to 13 bases. The CDR3 covers 15 residues. CDR3 DNA: TGTGCCAGCAGCCAAGAAGGGACGACCCGGACTGAAGCTTTCTTT. This sequence encodes CASSQEGTTRTEAFF.

This chain connects TRBV5-1 to TRBJ1-1; no reliable D call. Deletions cut 4 bases from V and 4 bases from J, with 14 bases between. In germline, CDR1 is SGHRS, CDR2 YFSETQ. This CDR3 region has 14 residues. CDR3: CASSPFGRGTEAFF. The CDR3 nucleotides are TGCGCCAGCAGCCCCTTCGGACGGGGCACTGAAGCTTTCTTT.

This clone showed up just a few times. The gene calls are TRBV19 and TRBJ1-1; no definite D call. Germline loops: CDR1 LNHDA, CDR2 SQIVND (reference sequence). The CDR3 runs 13 residues. V was cut by 5 bases and J by 4 bases, with 11 bases left in between. CDR3 protein: CASSRDSATEAFF. In nucleotides, the CDR3 is TGTGCCAGTAGTCGTGATTCAGCCACTGAAGCTTTCTTT.

DNA for the CDR3: TGTGCCACCAGGCCGACTAGCAACCAAGAGACCCAGTACTTC. This sequence encodes CATRPTSNQETQYF. The chain couples TRBV15 to TRBJ2-5, with 7 bases fitting TRBD2. Trimming removed 6 bases from V and 0 bases from J; junction bases left unmatched: 4. Per the germline V gene, CDR1 is LNHNV and CDR2 is YYDKDF (reference sequence). CDR3 length: 14 amino acids.

The V gene is TRBV6-5, the J gene TRBJ2-7; 10 bases are a match to TRBD2. CDR3 length: 15 amino acids. CDR1 MNHEY and CDR2 SVGAGI come from the germline V gene. The V and J ends lost 6 bases and 0 bases, in that order; junction bases with no gene match: 5. Here the CDR3 DNA reads TGTGCCAGCAGCCGTACTAGCGGGGACTCCTACGAGCAGTACTTC. It is translated as CASSRTSGDSYEQYF.

The chain joins TRBV7-3 to TRBJ1-1, with 9 bases identical to TRBD1. The length of the CDR3 is 15 residues. Germline CDR1 and CDR2: SGHTA and FQGTGA. Unmatched junction bases numbered 9, after V lost 4 bases and J lost 6 bases. CDR3 in amino acids: CASSSPDRGGPEAFF. The CDR3 region has the DNA TGTGCCAGCAGCTCCCCGGACAGGGGAGGTCCTGAAGCTTTCTTT. The entire variable domain, with the rest obtained from reference TRBV7-3 and TRBJ1-1, is as follows: GAGVSQTPSNKVTEKGKYVELRCDPISGHTALYWYRQSLGQGPEFLIYFQGTGAADDSGLPNDRFFAVRPEGSVSTLKIQRTERGDSAVYLCASSSPDRGGPEAFFGQGTRLTVV.

The V and J genes are TRBV10-2 and TRBJ2-5; 7 bases agree with TRBD1. V dropped 7 bases and J dropped 4; count of bases not matched to a gene: 15. Per germline, CDR1 WSHSY and CDR2 SAAADI. CDR3 length: 16 amino acids. The DNA of the CDR3 is TGCGCCAGCACCTTAACCCGGGACAGAGGGCGAGAGACCCAGTACTTC. It translates to CASTLTRDRGRETQYF.

In nucleotides, the CDR3 is TGCAGTGCTAGTCCCCCCCACAGGTTAGATCAGCCCCAGCATTTT. It encodes CSASPPHRLDQPQHF. V gene TRBV20-1 combines with J gene TRBJ1-5; tentative D call: TRBD1 (5 bases). The CDR3 is 15 amino acids. The ends were cut back, 3 bases at V and 5 bases at J, with 17 bases in the middle. The V gene's germline CDR1 is DFQATT and CDR2 SNEGSKA (reference sequence).

The chain joins TRBV28 to TRBJ2-7; tentatively, D is TRBD1 (7 bases). V was pared by 5 bases and J by 4 bases, with 15 bases between. Per the germline V gene, CDR1 is MDHEN and CDR2 is SYDVKM. The CDR3 contains 14 residues. The CDR3: CASSRSQGRYEQYF. The CDR3 nucleotides read TGTGCCAGCAGTCGATCACAGGGGAGGTACGAGCAGTACTTC. Variable domain in full (rest from reference TRBV28 and TRBJ2-7): DVKVTQSSRYLVKRTGEKVFLECVQDMDHENMFWYRQDPGLGLRLIYFSYDVKMKEKGDIPEGYSVSREKKERFSLILESASTNQTSMYLCASSRSQGRYEQYFGPGTRLTVT.

The rearrangement links TRBV14 to TRBJ2-7; D ambiguous. Germline V CDR1 and CDR2: SGHDN, FVKESK. Trimming cost V 1 base and J 2 bases, with 24 bases left between them. CDR3 length equals 19 residues. CDR3 protein: CASSQGWFFRINGTYEQYF. The CDR3 DNA reads TGTGCCAGCAGCCAAGGGTGGTTTTTTCGGATTAATGGGACCTACGAGCAGTACTTC.

The gene calls are TRBV12-5 and TRBJ2-2; a possible D gene is TRBD1 (6 bases). Trimming cost V 6 bases and J 7 bases, with 18 bases left between them. This CDR3 contains 15 residues. The germline V gene encodes CDR1 LGHNT and CDR2 FRNRAP. The CDR3 DNA reads as TGTGCTAGTGGGCCTAGGGGGAGTGGGTTCGGGGAGCTGTTTTTT. It translates to CASGPRGSGFGELFF.